This TCR beta chain is drawn from a study of blood T cell repertoires in COVID-19. Study-level information: Material from acute and convalescent COVID-19 was sourced from the United States, Italy and Spain. T cells, B-cell-depleted T cells, or PBMCs provided the cDNA or gDNA that served as material.

Germline lookup yields CDR1 LNHDA and CDR2 SQIVND (reference sequence). Trimming took 3 bases from V and 1 from J, leaving 13 bases between them. This CDR3 contains 15 residues. Seattle-derived patients entered the study during active infection and were followed longitudinally. Under the authors' procedure: Amplified reference gene primers provided the basis for estimating nucleated cell counts. Clones were sequenced by immunoSEQ multiplex PCR, and TCRdb holds only the in-frame ones, with some missing. V and J calls and clone size follow that table, whereas D and trimming were derived from the DNA. The sample records about 150,000 clones, just over 90% being singletons.

This TCR was recovered from a man aged 18-30 years with COVID-19, enrolled during active disease. Source material: peripheral blood. The chain recombines TRBV19 with TRBJ2-7, with D possibly matching TRBD1 (6 bases). CDR3 loop: CASSIGGGPSYEQYF. CDR3 in DNA: TGTGCCAGTAGTATTGGTGGGGGCCCGTCCTACGAGCAGTACTTC.